The T cell receptor (beta chain) described here comes from a study of shared clonotypes between healthy human individuals. Germline CDR1 is SEHNR and CDR2 is FQNEAQ (reference sequence). The CDR3 loop spans 11 amino acids. The method was immunoSEQ multiplex PCR; TCRdb's version includes in-frame clones alone and lacks a portion of them. This sample has about 610,000 clones, with approximately 96% found just once. In the naive CD8 group, cells lacked CD45RO and were positively selected for CCR7, so terminally differentiated effector memory CD45RA+ cells were left out. The table lists this clone with a count of one.

V and J are TRBV7-9 and TRBJ2-5; D gene uncertain. The J call may be in error: the DNA end matches TRBJ2-7 better. The TCR was taken from a woman aged 25 to 45 in good health. Sequences were obtained from naive CD8+ T cells sorted from blood. The CDR3 DNA sequence: TGTGCCAGCAGGGCCGCGAACGAGCAGTACTTC. It yields the protein CASRAANEQYF.